A selection of T cell receptor beta chains follows, all from one sample in a study of identical twins' blood T cells. Each CDR3 protein is one row after TCRdb ran MiXCR on the 5' RACE reads. The table has roughly 380,000 distinct CDR3 sequences, 28% seen once. The sample taken for sequencing was PBMCs. The receptors stem from a woman between 18 and 50 years old in good health. Each CDR3 is given with its conserved first and last residue. A D gene is named only where the DNA matches it firmly. Some rows have no size entry. The others give once, few or many, or a class for an expanded clone.

J: TRBJ1-1
D: -
size: once
V: TRBV16
CDR3: CASSQSDSEAFF
DNA: TGTGCCAGCAGCCAAAGCGACAGTGAAGCTTTCTTT

J: TRBJ1-2
D: TRBD1
size: -
V: TRBV5-1
CDR3: CASSLTTGNYGYTF
DNA: TGCGCCAGCAGCCTAACGACAGGGAACTATGGCTACACCTTC

J: TRBJ1-1
D: -
size: -
V: TRBV5-1
CDR3: CASSFGDAEAFF
DNA: TGCGCCAGCAGCTTTGGGGACGCTGAAGCTTTCTTT

J: TRBJ2-2
D: -
size: -
V: TRBV9
CDR3: CASSSSPSRGVDSHTGELFF
DNA: TGTGCCAGCAGCTCCTCCCCATCGAGGGGTGTGGACTCACACACCGGGGAGCTGTTTTTT

J: TRBJ1-2
D: TRBD1
size: many
V: TRBV20-1
CDR3: CSATTGRNGYTF
DNA: TGCAGTGCCACGACAGGGAGAAATGGCTACACCTTC

J: TRBJ1-3
D: TRBD1
size: few
V: TRBV5-1
CDR3: CASSLNGQGRNTIYF
DNA: TGCGCCAGCAGCCTTAATGGACAGGGAAGAAACACCATATATTTT

J: TRBJ1-5
D: -
size: few
V: TRBV7-9
CDR3: CASSPGFRRGGGNQPQHF
DNA: TGTGCCAGCAGCCCCGGTTTCAGACGTGGGGGCGGCAATCAGCCCCAGCATTTT

J: TRBJ1-5
D: -
size: -
V: TRBV27
CDR3: CASSFRMRGSGQPQHF
DNA: TGTGCCAGCAGTTTCCGGATGCGAGGGTCTGGTCAGCCCCAGCATTTT

J: TRBJ2-7
D: -
size: few
V: TRBV20-1
CDR3: CSASAGSAYEQYF
DNA: TGCAGTGCTAGCGCAGGGAGTGCCTACGAGCAGTACTTC

J: TRBJ1-3
D: -
size: few
V: TRBV18
CDR3: CASSPNLDSGNTIYF
DNA: TGTGCCAGCTCACCCAATCTGGACTCTGGAAACACCATATATTTT

J: TRBJ2-7
D: TRBD1
size: -
V: TRBV6-2/TRBV6-3
CDR3: CASSYAGGQYF
DNA: TGTGCCAGCAGCTACGCAGGGGGGCAGTACTTC

J: TRBJ1-1
D: -
size: -
V: TRBV20-1
CDR3: CSASLRGANTEAFF
DNA: TGCAGTGCCTCCCTGAGGGGAGCTAACACTGAAGCTTTCTTT

J: TRBJ2-1
D: -
size: -
V: TRBV20-1
CDR3: CSAPFGMQSYNEQFF
DNA: TGCAGTGCACCCTTCGGGATGCAAAGCTACAATGAGCAGTTCTTC

J: TRBJ2-3
D: -
size: -
V: TRBV29-1
CDR3: CSVGHADTQYF
DNA: TGCAGCGTTGGCCACGCGGATACGCAGTATTTT

J: TRBJ2-5
D: -
size: few
V: TRBV20-1
CDR3: CSAPPRQTDQETQYF
DNA: TGCAGTGCTCCCCCGCGGCAGACAGACCAAGAGACCCAGTACTTC

J: TRBJ1-1
D: -
size: -
V: TRBV9
CDR3: CASSPGYWKQGGAFF
DNA: TGTGCCAGCAGCCCCGGTTATTGGAAACAGGGTGGAGCTTTCTTT

J: TRBJ2-1
D: -
size: many
V: TRBV19
CDR3: CASSIAVNNEQFF
DNA: TGTGCCAGTAGTATAGCGGTAAACAATGAGCAGTTCTTC

J: TRBJ1-1
D: -
size: few
V: TRBV12-3/TRBV12-4
CDR3: CASSLPGALPEAFF
DNA: TGTGCCAGCAGTTTGCCAGGGGCCTTGCCTGAAGCTTTCTTT

J: TRBJ1-5
D: -
size: -
V: TRBV20-1
CDR3: CSASASGKPQHF
DNA: TGCAGTGCTAGCGCGTCGGGGAAGCCCCAGCATTTT

J: TRBJ2-1
D: TRBD2
size: -
V: TRBV9
CDR3: CASSPLAGFYNEQFF
DNA: TGTGCCAGCAGCCCGCTAGCGGGTTTTTACAATGAGCAGTTCTTC

J: TRBJ1-1
D: -
size: -
V: TRBV20-1
CDR3: CSARDGGRAFDTEAFF
DNA: TGCAGTGCTAGAGATGGGGGCAGGGCGTTTGACACTGAAGCTTTCTTT

J: TRBJ2-2
D: -
size: many
V: TRBV7-9
CDR3: CASRPMNTGELFF
DNA: TGTGCCAGCAGGCCAATGAACACCGGGGAGCTGTTTTTT

J: TRBJ1-5
D: -
size: -
V: TRBV29-1
CDR3: CSVVGSNNQPQHF
DNA: TGCAGCGTTGTGGGGTCAAACAATCAGCCCCAGCATTTT

J: TRBJ1-4
D: -
size: -
V: TRBV6-6
CDR3: CASSVTGNEKLFF
DNA: TGTGCCAGCAGTGTGACGGGGAATGAAAAACTGTTTTTT

J: TRBJ2-3
D: TRBD2
size: -
V: TRBV2
CDR3: CASRGLATRTDMQYF
DNA: TGTGCCAGCAGGGGACTAGCGACGCGCACAGATATGCAGTATTTT

J: TRBJ1-2
D: -
size: few
V: TRBV20-1
CDR3: CSVDSWNGYTF
DNA: TGCAGTGTCGACAGTTGGAATGGCTACACCTTC

J: TRBJ1-5
D: -
size: -
V: TRBV10-3
CDR3: CAISSGTPTDQPQHF
DNA: TGTGCCATCAGTTCCGGGACACCTACCGATCAGCCCCAGCATTTT

J: TRBJ2-2
D: -
size: -
V: TRBV6-5
CDR3: CASSYSSLTGELFF
DNA: TGTGCCAGCAGTTACTCGTCGCTAACCGGGGAGCTGTTTTTT

J: TRBJ1-2
D: -
size: many
V: TRBV3-1
CDR3: CASSLGQVQNYGYTF
DNA: TGTGCCAGCAGCCTCGGTCAGGTTCAGAACTATGGCTACACCTTC

J: TRBJ2-1
D: TRBD1
size: few
V: TRBV14
CDR3: CASSQRTGRRDYNEQFF
DNA: TGTGCCAGCAGCCAACGGACAGGGCGAAGGGATTACAATGAGCAGTTCTTC

J: TRBJ2-1
D: -
size: few
V: TRBV20-1
CDR3: CSARDGSSYNEQFF
DNA: TGCAGTGCTAGAGACGGTAGCTCCTACAATGAGCAGTTCTTC

J: TRBJ2-5
D: -
size: -
V: TRBV7-9
CDR3: CASSLGGSGKETQYF
DNA: TGTGCCAGCAGCTTAGGAGGTTCCGGGAAAGAGACCCAGTACTTC

J: TRBJ2-7
D: -
size: few
V: TRBV5-1
CDR3: CASSSHQGYEQYF
DNA: TGCGCCAGCAGCTCACACCAGGGATACGAGCAGTACTTC

J: TRBJ2-5
D: -
size: few
V: TRBV14
CDR3: CASSQQGQSVTQYF
DNA: TGTGCCAGCAGCCAACAGGGACAATCGGTGACCCAGTACTTC

J: TRBJ1-4
D: -
size: many
V: TRBV6-6
CDR3: CASSYSKGVGRDEKLFF
DNA: TGTGCCAGCAGTTACTCGAAGGGGGTCGGGAGGGATGAAAAACTGTTTTTT

J: TRBJ1-2
D: -
size: few
V: TRBV20-1
CDR3: CSARGGSGYTF
DNA: TGCAGTGCCCGGGGCGGTTCAGGCTACACCTTC

J: TRBJ1-1
D: TRBD1
size: few
V: TRBV6-5
CDR3: CASSLQGPTEAFF
DNA: TGTGCCAGCAGTTTACAGGGGCCCACTGAAGCTTTCTTT

J: TRBJ1-3
D: -
size: -
V: TRBV6-2/TRBV6-3
CDR3: CASGDDYRQTGNTIYF
DNA: TGTGCCAGCGGGGATGATTACAGACAAACTGGAAACACCATATATTTT

J: TRBJ2-1
D: -
size: -
V: TRBV29-1
CDR3: CSGDSGMEFF
DNA: TGCAGCGGGGACAGCGGGATGGAGTTCTTC

J: TRBJ1-2
D: -
size: -
V: TRBV12-5
CDR3: CASGLDGNYGYTF
DNA: TGTGCTAGTGGTTTGGACGGGAACTATGGCTACACCTTC

J: TRBJ1-1
D: -
size: few
V: TRBV7-2
CDR3: CATGQDGGRTEAFF
DNA: TGTGCCACCGGACAAGACGGGGGGCGAACTGAAGCTTTCTTT

J: TRBJ2-2
D: TRBD1
size: many
V: TRBV6-4
CDR3: CASGATGVTGELFF
DNA: TGTGCCAGCGGAGCAACAGGGGTCACCGGGGAGCTGTTTTTT

J: TRBJ2-2
D: -
size: -
V: TRBV7-8
CDR3: CASSPAPLIGELFF
DNA: TGTGCCAGCAGCCCCGCCCCGTTGATCGGGGAGCTGTTTTTT

J: TRBJ1-1
D: -
size: -
V: TRBV9
CDR3: CASRGVGDTEAFF
DNA: TGTGCCAGCAGGGGGGTCGGTGACACTGAAGCTTTCTTT

J: TRBJ2-1
D: -
size: -
V: TRBV24-1
CDR3: CATSDQGHNEQFF
DNA: TGTGCCACCAGTGATCAGGGCCACAATGAGCAGTTCTTC

J: TRBJ2-7
D: -
size: -
V: TRBV9
CDR3: CASSAWDGDREQYF
DNA: TGTGCCAGCAGCGCCTGGGACGGGGATCGGGAGCAGTACTTC

J: TRBJ2-1
D: TRBD2
size: -
V: TRBV5-6
CDR3: CASSFGASGNYNEQFF
DNA: TGTGCCAGCAGCTTTGGGGCTAGCGGGAACTACAATGAGCAGTTCTTC